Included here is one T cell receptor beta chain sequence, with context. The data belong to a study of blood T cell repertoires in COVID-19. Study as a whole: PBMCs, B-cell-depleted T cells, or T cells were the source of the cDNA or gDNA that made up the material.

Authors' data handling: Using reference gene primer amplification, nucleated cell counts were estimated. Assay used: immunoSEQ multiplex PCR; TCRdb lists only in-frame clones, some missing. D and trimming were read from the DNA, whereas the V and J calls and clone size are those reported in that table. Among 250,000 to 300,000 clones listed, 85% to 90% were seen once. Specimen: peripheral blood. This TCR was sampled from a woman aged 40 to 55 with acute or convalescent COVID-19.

CDR3 DNA sequence: TGTGCCAGCCCGGCGGCAGGGAATGGCTACACCTTC. Residues: CASPAAGNGYTF. The V gene is TRBV2, the J gene TRBJ1-2; tentatively, D is TRBD1 (5 bases). Germline CDR1 SNHLY, CDR2 FYNNEI. This CDR3 is 12 amino acids long. The V gene lost 8 bases and the J gene lost 6 bases, with 13 bases spanning the gap.